This TCR beta chain is drawn from a study of blood T cell repertoires in COVID-19. Recruitment covered about 25 US areas and drew participants whose ages spanned about 18 to 89 years. The CDR3 spans 15 residues. With V trimmed by 6 bases and J by 6 bases, 13 bases remained unmatched. Germline lookup yields CDR1 SEHNR and CDR2 FQNEAQ (reference sequence). Original processing methods: Scientists estimated how many nucleated cells there were by amplifying reference gene primers. Generated by immunoSEQ multiplex PCR, the TCRdb table keeps only in-frame clones and is missing some. V and J calls and clone size are copied from that table; D and trimming were computed from the DNA. In the table there are 150,000 or so clones, around 80% of which are singletons.

The source material was PBMCs or T cells enriched from blood (not recorded which). The receptor comes from a man in his sixties or seventies who had been exposed to COVID-19. The chain employs TRBV7-9 and TRBJ1-2; TRBD1 matches at 7 bases. The CDR3 sequence is CASSPQGPFSDGYTF. The CDR3 DNA sequence: TGTGCCAGCAGTCCACAGGGGCCGTTCTCCGATGGCTACACCTTC. Complete variable domain (other parts from reference TRBV7-9 and TRBJ1-2): DTGVSQNPRHKITKRGQNVTFRCDPISEHNRLYWYRQTLGQGPEFLTYFQNEAQLEKSRLLSDRFSAERPKGSFSTLEIQRTEQGDSAMYLCASSPQGPFSDGYTFGSGTRLTVV.